This T cell receptor beta chain is drawn from a study of tumor-infiltrating lymphocytes in localized non-small cell lung cancer. Study-level background: Some samples were collected after neoadjuvant chemotherapy; smokers, never-smokers and several histologies were included.

Libraries were prepared by immunoSEQ multiplex PCR; TCRdb keeps only in-frame clonotypes and omits some of them. The data hold under 20,000 clones, with approximately 70% observed a single time. As for this clone: The antigen remains undetermined.

Notes on the study in general: Compared with uninvolved lung, tumors showed higher T cell infiltration by TCRbeta sequencing. Technical variation could not be separated from intratumor heterogeneity here.

This receptor was taken from a human donor with non-small cell lung cancer. Sequencing was done on a sample of lung tumor tissue.

CDR3 coding DNA: TGTGCCAGCAGTCTACAAGGGGGGAGTCAGCCCCAGCATTTT. Translation gives CASSLQGGSQPQHF. V and J are TRBV6-4 and TRBJ1-5, with a tentative D call TRBD1 (6 bases). In germline, CDR1 is MRHNA, CDR2 SNTAGT. V shed 5 bases and J shed 6 bases, with 14 bases lying between them. There are 14 residues in the CDR3.